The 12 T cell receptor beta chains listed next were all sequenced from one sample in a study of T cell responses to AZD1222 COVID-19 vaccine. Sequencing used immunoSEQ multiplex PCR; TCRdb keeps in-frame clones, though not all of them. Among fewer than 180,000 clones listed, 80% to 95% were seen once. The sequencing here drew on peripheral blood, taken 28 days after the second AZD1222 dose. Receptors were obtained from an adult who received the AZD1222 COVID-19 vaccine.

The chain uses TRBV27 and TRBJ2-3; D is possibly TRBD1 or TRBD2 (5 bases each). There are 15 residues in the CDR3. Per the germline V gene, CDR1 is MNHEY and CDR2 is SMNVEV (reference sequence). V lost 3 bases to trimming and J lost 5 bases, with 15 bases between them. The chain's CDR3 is CASSFPSGRGDTQYF. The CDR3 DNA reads TGTGCCAGCAGTTTTCCCTCAGGGAGAGGAGATACGCAGTATTTT.

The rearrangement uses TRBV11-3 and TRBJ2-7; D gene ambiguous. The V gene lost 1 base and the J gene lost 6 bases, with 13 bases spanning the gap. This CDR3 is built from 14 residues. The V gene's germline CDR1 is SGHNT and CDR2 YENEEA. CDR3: CASSLGFAGAEQYF. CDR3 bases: TGTGCCAGCAGCTTAGGATTCGCCGGAGCCGAGCAGTACTTC. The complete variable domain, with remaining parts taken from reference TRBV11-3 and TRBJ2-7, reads EAGVVQSPRYKIIEKKQPVAFWCNPISGHNTLYWYLQNLGQGPELLIRYENEEAVDDSQLPKDRFSAERLKGVDSTLKIQPAELGDSAVYLCASSLGFAGAEQYFGPGTRLTVT.

CDR3 sequence (DNA): TGTGCCATCAGCCTAGAGGGAGTCAATGAGCAGTTCTTC. This encodes CAISLEGVNEQFF. This chain links TRBV10-3 with TRBJ2-1; TRBD2 might be the D (5 bases). The CDR3 loop spans 13 amino acids. The V end lost 6 bases, the J end lost 6 bases, and 12 bases lay between the germline ends. Germline V gene data show CDR1 as ENHRY and CDR2 as SYGVKD.

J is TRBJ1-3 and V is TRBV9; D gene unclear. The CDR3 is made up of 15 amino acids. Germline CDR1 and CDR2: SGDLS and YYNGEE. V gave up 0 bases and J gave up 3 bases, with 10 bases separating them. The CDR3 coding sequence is TGTGCCAGCAGCGTAGGTGGGAGGGATGGAAACACCATATATTTT. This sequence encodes CASSVGGRDGNTIYF.

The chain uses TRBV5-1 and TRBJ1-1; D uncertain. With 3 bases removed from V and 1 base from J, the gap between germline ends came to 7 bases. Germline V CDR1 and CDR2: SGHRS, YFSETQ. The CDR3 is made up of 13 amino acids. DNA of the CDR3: TGCGCCAGCAGCTGGCAAGAGAACACTGAAGCTTTCTTT. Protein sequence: CASSWQENTEAFF.

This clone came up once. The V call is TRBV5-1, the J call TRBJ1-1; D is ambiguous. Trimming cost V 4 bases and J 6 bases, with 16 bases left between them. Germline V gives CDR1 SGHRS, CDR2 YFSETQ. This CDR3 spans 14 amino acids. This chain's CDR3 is CASSQGSGLAEAFF. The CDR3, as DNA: TGCGCCAGCAGCCAAGGTAGCGGACTCGCTGAAGCTTTCTTT.

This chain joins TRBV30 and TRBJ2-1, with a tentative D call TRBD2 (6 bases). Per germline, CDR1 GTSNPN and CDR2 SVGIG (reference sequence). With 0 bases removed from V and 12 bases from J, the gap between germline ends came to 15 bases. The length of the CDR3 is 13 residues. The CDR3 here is CAWSVRRAGGQFF. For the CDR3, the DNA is TGTGCCTGGAGTGTTCGGCGGGCCGGGGGGCAGTTCTTC.

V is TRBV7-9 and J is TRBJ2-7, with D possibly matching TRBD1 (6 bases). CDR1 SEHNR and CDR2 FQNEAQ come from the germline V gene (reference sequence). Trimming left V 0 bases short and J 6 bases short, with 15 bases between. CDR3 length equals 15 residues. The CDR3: CASSLAFRGRGEQYF. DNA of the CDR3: TGTGCCAGCAGCTTAGCGTTCAGGGGAAGAGGCGAGCAGTACTTC. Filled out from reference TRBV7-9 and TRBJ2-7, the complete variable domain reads DTGVSQNPRHKITKRGQNVTFRCDPISEHNRLYWYRQTLGQGPEFLTYFQNEAQLEKSRLLSDRFSAERPKGSFSTLEIQRTEQGDSAMYLCASSLAFRGRGEQYFGPGTRLTVT.

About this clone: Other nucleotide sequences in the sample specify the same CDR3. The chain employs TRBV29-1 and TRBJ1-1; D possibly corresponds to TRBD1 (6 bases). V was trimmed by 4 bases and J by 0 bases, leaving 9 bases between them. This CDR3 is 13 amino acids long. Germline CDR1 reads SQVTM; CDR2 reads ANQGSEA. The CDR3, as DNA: TGCAGCGTTGCAGGGGTATTGAACACTGAAGCTTTCTTT. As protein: CSVAGVLNTEAFF.

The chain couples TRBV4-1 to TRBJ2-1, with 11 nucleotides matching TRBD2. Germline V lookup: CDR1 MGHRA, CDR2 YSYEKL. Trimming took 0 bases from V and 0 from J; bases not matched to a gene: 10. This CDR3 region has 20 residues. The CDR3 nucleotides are TGCGCCAGCAGCCAAGAAGGGGACTATAGCGGGAGGGACTCCTACAATGAGCAGTTCTTC. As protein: CASSQEGDYSGRDSYNEQFF.

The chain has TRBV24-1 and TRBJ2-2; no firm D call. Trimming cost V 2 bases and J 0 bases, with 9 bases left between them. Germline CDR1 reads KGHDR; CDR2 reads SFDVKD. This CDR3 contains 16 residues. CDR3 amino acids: CATSDSSASNTGELFF. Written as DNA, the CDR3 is TGTGCCACCAGTGATTCCAGCGCCTCGAACACCGGGGAGCTGTTTTTT.

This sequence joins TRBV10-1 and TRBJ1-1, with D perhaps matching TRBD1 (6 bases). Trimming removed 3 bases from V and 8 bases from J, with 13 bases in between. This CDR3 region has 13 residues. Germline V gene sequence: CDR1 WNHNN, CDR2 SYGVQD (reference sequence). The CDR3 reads CASSEGPTGEAFF. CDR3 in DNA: TGCGCCAGCAGTGAAGGACCCACAGGGGAAGCTTTCTTT.